The clone carrying this TCR beta chain was picked up a small number of times. Its specificity is not known. The data derive from a study of blood T cells in healthy people across ages. Whole-study findings and limits: There were more naive CD4+ cells and higher diversity in long-lived donors than in aged donors.

The authors ran a second PCR of roughly 7 to 11 cycles using a sample-barcoded 5' primer and a J-beta primer mix. Via MiXCR, TCRdb re-called the 5' RACE reads, giving one row per CDR3 protein. Found here are about 680,000 distinct CDR3 sequences, 49% of them singletons; the top ten hold about a third. The extraction recovered at least 6 micrograms of total RNA per sample. Trimming took 0 bases from V and 10 from J, leaving 14 bases between them. Germline CDR1 reads SGHTA; CDR2 reads FQGNSA. The CDR3 spans 14 residues. The specimen was blood. The rearrangement links TRBV7-2 to TRBJ2-3; tentatively, D is TRBD2 (5 bases). The receptor comes from a woman aged 60 to 75 in good health. CDR3 coding DNA: TGTGCCAGCAGCTTAGCGAAGGGTAGCGCAGCGCAGTATTTT. As protein: CASSLAKGSAAQYF.